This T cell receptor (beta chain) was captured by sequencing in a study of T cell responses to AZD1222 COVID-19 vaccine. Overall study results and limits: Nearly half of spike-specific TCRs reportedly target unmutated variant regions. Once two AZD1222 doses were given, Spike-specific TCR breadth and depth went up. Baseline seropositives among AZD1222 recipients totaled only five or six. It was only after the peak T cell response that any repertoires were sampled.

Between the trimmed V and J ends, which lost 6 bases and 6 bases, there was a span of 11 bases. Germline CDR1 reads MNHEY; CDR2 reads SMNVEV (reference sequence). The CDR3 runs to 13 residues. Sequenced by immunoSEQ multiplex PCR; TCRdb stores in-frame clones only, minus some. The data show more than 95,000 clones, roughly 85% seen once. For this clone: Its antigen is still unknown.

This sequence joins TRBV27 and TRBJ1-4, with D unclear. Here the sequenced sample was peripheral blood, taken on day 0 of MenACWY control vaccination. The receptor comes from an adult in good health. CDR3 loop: CASRSGIDEKLFF. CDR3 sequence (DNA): TGTGCCAGCAGATCCGGAATTGATGAAAAACTGTTTTTT. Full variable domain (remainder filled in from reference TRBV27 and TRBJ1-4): EAQVTQNPRYLITVTGKKLTVTCSQNMNHEYMSWYRQDPGLGLRQIYYSMNVEVTDKGDVPEGYKVSRKEKRNFPLILESPSPNQTSLYFCASRSGIDEKLFFGSGTQLSVL.